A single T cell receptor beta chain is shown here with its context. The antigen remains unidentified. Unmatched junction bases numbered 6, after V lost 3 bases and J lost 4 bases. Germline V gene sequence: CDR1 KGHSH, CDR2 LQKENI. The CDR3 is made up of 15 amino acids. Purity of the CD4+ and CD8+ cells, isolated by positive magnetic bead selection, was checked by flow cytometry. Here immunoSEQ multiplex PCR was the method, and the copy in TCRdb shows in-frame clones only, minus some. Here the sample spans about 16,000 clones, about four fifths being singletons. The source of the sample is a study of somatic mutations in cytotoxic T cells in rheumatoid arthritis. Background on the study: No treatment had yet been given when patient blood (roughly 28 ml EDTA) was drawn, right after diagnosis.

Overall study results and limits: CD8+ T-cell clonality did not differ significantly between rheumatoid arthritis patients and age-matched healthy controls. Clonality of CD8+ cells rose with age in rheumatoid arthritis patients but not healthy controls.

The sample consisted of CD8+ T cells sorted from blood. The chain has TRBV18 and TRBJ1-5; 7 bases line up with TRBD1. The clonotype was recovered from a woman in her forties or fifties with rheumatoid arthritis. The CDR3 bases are TGTGCCAGCTCACCTGACGGACAGGCTAATCAGCCCCAGCATTTT. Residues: CASSPDGQANQPQHF. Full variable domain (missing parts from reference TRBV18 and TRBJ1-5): NAGVMQNPRHLVRRRGQEARLRCSPMKGHSHVYWYRQLPEEGLKFMVYLQKENIIDESGMPKERFSAEFPKEGPSILRIQQVVRGDSAAYFCASSPDGQANQPQHFGDGTRLSIL.